This TCR beta chain was captured in a study of T cell repertoires in cytomegalovirus infection. Trimming shortened V by 3 bases and J by 5 bases, and 22 bases separated the two germline ends. This CDR3 region has 18 residues. CDR1 MNHEY and CDR2 SMNVEV come from the germline V gene (reference sequence). TCRdb used MiXCR to reprocess the reads, holding one entry per CDR3 protein. Seen here are 570,000 or so distinct CDR3 sequences, 35% to 50% observed once, and the top ten hold roughly 50%. Study-wide results and limits: The response measured ex vivo was dominated by TCR beta clonotypes (HLA-C-restricted and CMV-specific).

A note on this clonotype: Its antigen is currently unknown.

This TCR came from a human donor in good health (CMV status not recorded). Some clones in this sample may be carry-over from other donors' samples. J is TRBJ1-4 and V is TRBV27; D gene unclear. The sample here was cultured PBMCs, taken from culture after CMV antigen stimulation. The CDR3 is CASSFLTPRRGKNEKLFF. The DNA for the CDR3 is TGTGCCAGCAGTTTTTTGACTCCCCGCCGTGGGAAGAATGAAAAACTGTTTTTT.